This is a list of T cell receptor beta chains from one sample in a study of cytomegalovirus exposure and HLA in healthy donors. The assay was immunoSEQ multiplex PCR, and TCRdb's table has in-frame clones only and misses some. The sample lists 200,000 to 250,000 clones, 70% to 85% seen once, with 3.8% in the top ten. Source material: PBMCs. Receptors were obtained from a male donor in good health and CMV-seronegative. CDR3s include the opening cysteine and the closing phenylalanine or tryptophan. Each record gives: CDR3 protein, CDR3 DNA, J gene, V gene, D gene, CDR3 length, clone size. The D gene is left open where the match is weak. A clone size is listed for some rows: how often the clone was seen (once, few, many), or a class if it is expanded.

CASSLGTGKNEKLFF	TGCGCCAGCAGCTTAGGGACAGGGAAAAATGAAAAACTGTTTTTT	TRBJ1-4	TRBV5-1	TRBD1	15	-
CASREGGGINQPQHF	TGTGCCAGCAGAGAGGGGGGGGGCATCAATCAGCCCCAGCATTTT	TRBJ1-5	TRBV6-5	-	15	few
CASSIDSAGMQPQHF	TGTGCCAGTAGTATAGATTCGGCGGGAATGCAGCCCCAGCATTTT	TRBJ1-5	TRBV19	-	15	-
CASSLNPTGMNTEAFF	TGCGCCAGCAGCTTGAACCCGACAGGAATGAACACTGAAGCTTTCTTT	TRBJ1-1	TRBV5-1	-	16	-
CASSPKQGTEAFF	TGTGCCAGCAGTCCCAAACAGGGGACTGAAGCTTTCTTT	TRBJ1-1	TRBV6-5	TRBD1	13	-
CASSLSTDTQYF	TGTGCCAGCAGCCTAAGCACAGATACGCAGTATTTT	TRBJ2-3	TRBV7-3	-	12	-
CASSLGTIEEQYF	TGTGCCAGCAGCTTAGGGACTATAGAAGAGCAGTACTTC	TRBJ2-7	TRBV7-3	TRBD2	13	-
CASSETGKVNEKLFF	TGTGCCAGCAGTGAAACAGGGAAGGTTAATGAAAAACTGTTTTTT	TRBJ1-4	TRBV25-1	-	15	once
CASSGTSFGGGGSYEQYF	TGTGCCAGCAGTGGAACTAGCTTCGGGGGCGGGGGGTCGTACGAGCAGTACTTC	TRBJ2-7	TRBV6-1	TRBD2	18	-
CASMRSGGYTDTQYF	TGTGCCAGCATGAGGAGCGGAGGCTACACAGATACGCAGTATTTT	TRBJ2-3	TRBV6-5	-	15	-
CASSLGAGSRPDTQYF	TGCGCCAGCAGCTTGGGGGCAGGCAGTCGACCAGATACGCAGTATTTT	TRBJ2-3	TRBV5-1	-	16	-
CASSLTGEAFF	TGTGCCAGCAGTTTAACAGGGGAAGCTTTCTTT	TRBJ1-1	TRBV28	-	11	few
CASSRLTGAREQYF	TGCGCCAGCAGTCGACTTACAGGCGCCCGGGAGCAGTACTTC	TRBJ2-5	TRBV10-2	-	14	-
CASSAGRPGQGSGNTIYF	TGTGCCAGCAGTGCCGGTCGCCCGGGACAGGGATCTGGAAACACCATATATTTT	TRBJ1-3	TRBV6-1	TRBD1	18	-
CASSYSSIYQETQYF	TGTGCCAGCAGTTACTCAAGCATATACCAAGAGACCCAGTACTTC	TRBJ2-5	TRBV6-5	-	15	-
CASSLEGLAGDRGTTGELFF	TGCGCCAGCAGCTTGGAGGGACTAGCGGGAGATCGAGGGACCACCGGGGAGCTGTTTTTT	TRBJ2-2	TRBV5-1	TRBD2	20	-
CASSLISLGTSGFYEQYF	TGTGCCAGCAGTTTAATCTCGCTTGGGACTAGCGGGTTCTACGAGCAGTACTTC	TRBJ2-7	TRBV28	TRBD2	18	-
CASSLAGGLSYEQYF	TGTGCCAGCAGCTTGGCGGGAGGCCTCTCCTACGAGCAGTACTTC	TRBJ2-7	TRBV5-4	TRBD2	15	-
CASSLTGQRANTEAFF	TGTGCCAGCAGCTTAACGGGACAGCGGGCGAACACTGAAGCTTTCTTT	TRBJ1-1	TRBV7-9	TRBD1	16	-
CASSELASGTGEQYF	TGTGCCAGCAGTGAGCTTGCTAGCGGGACTGGGGAGCAGTACTTC	TRBJ2-7	TRBV6-1	TRBD2	15	-
CSVAQTEYEQYF	TGCAGCGTTGCCCAGACTGAGTACGAGCAGTACTTC	TRBJ2-7	TRBV29-1	-	12	-
CASSSPTGASYEQYF	TGTGCCAGCAGTTCCCCGACAGGGGCCTCCTACGAGCAGTACTTC	TRBJ2-7	TRBV27	TRBD1	15	-
CASCFPGLAGGGGELFF	TGTGCCAGTTGCTTTCCGGGACTAGCGGGAGGTGGCGGGGAGCTGTTTTTT	TRBJ2-2	TRBV28	TRBD2	17	-
CASSRDRATYEQYF	TGTGCCAGCAGCCGGGACAGGGCTACCTACGAGCAGTACTTC	TRBJ2-7	TRBV2	TRBD1	14	-
CASSSSGKETQYF	TGTGCCAGCAGCTCTAGCGGAAAAGAGACCCAGTACTTC	TRBJ2-5	TRBV7-3	TRBD2	13	-
CASSHSRGLSTEAFF	TGTGCCAGCAGTCACAGCAGGGGGCTATCCACTGAAGCTTTCTTT	TRBJ1-1	TRBV6-5	TRBD1	15	-
CASSRRRGIGEQYF	TGTGCCAGCAGCCGACGGCGAGGGATCGGCGAGCAGTACTTC	TRBJ2-7	TRBV6-5	-	14	few
CASSEEGRLGQPQHF	TGTGCCAGCAGTGAAGAAGGCAGGTTAGGTCAGCCCCAGCATTTT	TRBJ1-5	TRBV2	-	15	-
CASGLTLTGRLSNTGELFF	TGTGCTAGTGGTTTGACCTTGACAGGGCGCTTATCGAACACCGGGGAGCTGTTTTTT	TRBJ2-2	TRBV12-5	TRBD1	19	-
CASSSGPGANVLTF	TGTGCCAGCAGCTCAGGGCCAGGGGCCAACGTCCTGACTTTC	TRBJ2-6	TRBV7-3	-	14	-
CASSVGGLGLEPGELFF	TGTGCCAGCAGCGTAGGAGGGTTGGGCTTGGAGCCCGGGGAGCTGTTTTTT	TRBJ2-2	TRBV9	-	17	few
CASSFGGTGANVLTF	TGCGCCAGCAGCTTCGGAGGGACCGGGGCCAACGTCCTGACTTTC	TRBJ2-6	TRBV5-1	-	15	few
CASSLGDRSSYEQYF	TGCGCCAGCAGCTTGGGTGACAGGAGCTCCTACGAGCAGTACTTC	TRBJ2-7	TRBV5-1	-	15	few
CASSGDSIGFQPQHF	TGTGCCAGCAGCGGGGACAGTATTGGGTTTCAGCCCCAGCATTTT	TRBJ1-5	TRBV28	TRBD1	15	-
CASSSPRGEQFF	TGTGCCAGCAGCTCCCCGAGGGGGGAGCAGTTCTTC	TRBJ2-1	TRBV7-9	-	12	-
CASSLEKGGQETQYF	TGTGCCAGCAGCTTGGAAAAGGGAGGCCAAGAGACCCAGTACTTC	TRBJ2-5	TRBV5-8	-	15	-
CASSEFGSGPTDTQYF	TGTGCCAGCAGTGAATTTGGTAGCGGGCCCACAGATACGCAGTATTTT	TRBJ2-3	TRBV2	TRBD2	16	-